The 6 T cell receptor beta chains below all came from one sample that was sequenced in a study of cytomegalovirus exposure and HLA in healthy donors. PCR amplification relied on 60 Vbeta primers (plus 13 Jbeta primers). Clones were read by immunoSEQ multiplex PCR, and TCRdb kept only the in-frame ones, dropping some. Recorded for this sample: some 84,000 clones. The sequencing input was PBMCs. These receptors were obtained from a man aged 45-65 years in good health and CMV-seronegative.

V is TRBV2 and J is TRBJ2-7, with D perhaps TRBD2 (6 bases). The V gene's germline CDR1 is SNHLY and CDR2 FYNNEI. The ends were cut back, 9 bases at V and 2 bases at J, with 20 bases in the middle. The length of the CDR3 is 15 residues. The CDR3 sequence is CASNSGLSSAYEQYF. The CDR3 DNA follows: TGTGCCAGTAACTCGGGACTGTCGAGCGCCTACGAGCAGTACTTC.

This rearrangement joins TRBV19 to TRBJ1-5; the match to TRBD1 covers 7 bases. The trim removed 5 bases at V and 0 bases at J, leaving 7 bases unmatched. This CDR3 contains 16 residues. The germline CDR1 and CDR2 sequences are LNHDA and SQIVND (reference sequence). The CDR3 reads CASSSSGQASNQPQHF. The CDR3 DNA is TGTGCCAGTAGTTCCTCCGGACAGGCTAGCAATCAGCCCCAGCATTTT.

The chain combines TRBV4-2 with TRBJ2-3, with D hard to call. Germline lookup yields CDR1 LGHNA and CDR2 YNFKEQ. The CDR3 consists of 13 residues. Trimming cost V 0 bases and J 6 bases, with 7 bases left between them. The CDR3: CASSQETQDTQYF. CDR3 sequence (DNA): TGTGCCAGCAGCCAAGAGACTCAGGATACGCAGTATTTT.

The rearrangement links TRBV5-4 to TRBJ2-3; 9 bases are shared with TRBD2. The CDR3 spans 16 residues. The germline CDR1 and CDR2 sequences are SGHNT and YYREEE (reference sequence). V lost 4 bases to trimming and J lost 6 bases; unmatched junction nucleotides: 12. CDR3 DNA sequence: TGTGCCAGCAGCGCGATTAGCGGGGGCCTTTTTGATACGCAGTATTTT. It specifies CASSAISGGLFDTQYF.

The J gene is TRBJ1-1, the V gene TRBV9; 7 bases fit TRBD1. There are 14 residues in the CDR3. The V and J ends lost 2 bases and 1 base, in that order; junction bases with no gene match: 2. Germline V gene lookup returns CDR1 SGDLS and CDR2 YYNGEE. CDR3 in DNA: TGTGCCAGCAGCGTCCAGGGGGGGAACACTGAAGCTTTCTTT. Residues: CASSVQGGNTEAFF. The variable domain in full, completed from reference TRBV9 and TRBJ1-1, reads DSGVTQTPKHLITATGQRVTLRCSPRSGDLSVYWYQQSLDQGLQFLIQYYNGEERAKGNILERFSAQQFPDLHSELNLSSLELGDSALYFCASSVQGGNTEAFFGQGTRLTVV.

The chain employs TRBV6-1 and TRBJ1-2; 8 nucleotides align to TRBD1. Losses at the gene ends were 7 bases for V and 8 bases for J; bases not matched to a gene: 9. CDR1 is MNHNS and CDR2 is SASEGT in the germline V gene. The CDR3 extends over 13 amino acids. In DNA, the CDR3 is TGTGCCAGCAACGGGCAGGGGGCGCGAGGCTACACCTTC. Its translation is CASNGQGARGYTF.